The 10 T cell receptor beta chains reported below all come from one sample, sequenced in a study of blood T cell repertoires in COVID-19 (dated by TCRdb to the early 2020s). Receptor amplification or capture employed the immunoSEQ multiplex PCR assay. TCRdb re-hosts the immuneACCESS table, in-frame sequences only. Its copies lack some clones; in the studies checked, an unresolved V gene accounts for under half of them, and the cause for the rest is not known. The sample records over 85,000 clones, approximately 80% of which are singletons. 9.8% of the sample comes from the top ten. Sequenced: peripheral blood. Receptors originate from a man aged 55-75 years with active or convalescent COVID-19.

V is TRBV11-3 and J is TRBJ2-3; 7 bases line up with TRBD1. Per the germline V gene, CDR1 is SGHNT and CDR2 is YENEEA. The V and J ends lost 3 bases and 5 bases, in that order; junction bases with no gene match: 5. This CDR3 has 14 amino acids. The CDR3 DNA is TGTGCCAGCAGCTTCGGACAGGCGGGAGATACGCAGTATTTT. The encoded protein is CASSFGQAGDTQYF.

This chain's CDR3 is CASTSTGGQGTEKLFF. In nucleotides, the CDR3 is TGTGCCAGCACTTCTACCGGGGGACAGGGGACTGAAAAACTGTTTTTT. V is TRBV5-6 and J is TRBJ1-4; TRBD1 aligns across 10 bases. CDR3 length: 16 residues. Germline V gene lookup returns CDR1 SGHDT and CDR2 YYEEEE. Trimming cost V 6 bases and J 7 bases; bases outside gene matches: 12.

The chain employs TRBV19 and TRBJ1-2; D perhaps matches TRBD1 (6 bases). The CDR3 is made up of 13 amino acids. Trimming took off 5 bases at V and 9 bases at J, with 16 bases between the two ends. The germline V gene encodes CDR1 LNHDA and CDR2 SQIVND (reference sequence). The CDR3 region is CASSPLHRASYTF. For the CDR3, the DNA is TGTGCCAGTAGTCCTCTTCACAGGGCGAGCTACACCTTC.

The V and J genes are TRBV4-3 and TRBJ1-2; D unclear. The CDR3 consists of 15 residues. Deletions cut 0 bases from V and 0 bases from J, with 8 bases between. CDR1 is LGHNA and CDR2 is YSLEER in the germline V gene. As DNA, the CDR3 is TGCGCCAGCAGCCAAGATCCAGTTGCTAACTATGGCTACACCTTC. This encodes CASSQDPVANYGYTF.

Concerning this clone itself: Mismatch with germline at one junction end may stem from a read error. The chain uses TRBV28 and TRBJ2-7; 7 bases fit TRBD1. This CDR3 has 11 amino acids. Germline values: CDR1 MDHEN, CDR2 SYDVKM. In DNA, the CDR3 is TGTGCCAGCAGATACGGGACAGTCCTTTTATTC. Its translation: CASRYGTVLLF.

The chain uses TRBV4-1 and TRBJ2-3, with 8 bases that match TRBD2. The junction had 11 bases not matched to a gene; V was cut back by 0 bases and J by 0 bases. In germline, CDR1 is MGHRA, CDR2 YSYEKL. The CDR3 extends over 19 amino acids. CDR3: CASSQERGGLAISTDTQYF. The CDR3 DNA reads TGCGCCAGCAGCCAAGAACGGGGGGGGCTAGCTATCAGCACAGATACGCAGTATTTT.

The chain carries TRBV20-1 and TRBJ2-1, with D perhaps TRBD2 (5 bases). V lost 7 bases and J 9 bases, leaving 10 bases between the germline ends. CDR1 is DFQATT and CDR2 is SNEGSKA in the germline V gene (reference sequence). The CDR3 is 10 residues long. In DNA, the CDR3 is TGCAGTGGTTACAGCGGTGAGCAGTTCTTC. Amino acid sequence: CSGYSGEQFF.

The rearrangement joins TRBV5-1 to TRBJ1-4, with 11 bases fitting TRBD1. The length of the CDR3 is 13 residues. Germline loops: CDR1 SGHRS, CDR2 YFSETQ. J gave up 8 bases and V 3 bases, and 0 bases lay outside the gene matches. The CDR3 nucleotides read TGCGCCAGCAGCTGGGACAGGGGGGAAAAACTGTTTTTT. It translates to CASSWDRGEKLFF.

V gene TRBV5-4 combines with J gene TRBJ2-1; 7 nucleotides line up with TRBD2. Germline CDR1 reads SGHNT; CDR2 reads YYREEE (reference sequence). The CDR3 consists of 15 residues. Trimming at V came to 4 bases and at J to 1 base, leaving 5 bases not matched to a gene. This CDR3 is CASSLGGMSYNEQFF. The DNA for the CDR3 is TGTGCCAGCAGCCTCGGGGGGATGTCCTACAATGAGCAGTTCTTC.

The chain combines TRBV28 with TRBJ2-7; 7 bases match TRBD1. V lost 7 bases, J lost 3 bases, and 6 bases stayed unmatched. Germline V lookup: CDR1 MDHEN, CDR2 SYDVKM. This CDR3 spans 13 amino acids. The CDR3 DNA sequence: TGTGCCAGCAACACCGGGACAGACTACGAGCAGTACTTC. Translation gives CASNTGTDYEQYF.